This TCR beta chain was identified during a study of T cells expressing NK-cell markers. No DNA is given; TCRdb re-called the 5' RACE reads and lists each CDR3 protein once. The listing records around 260,000 distinct CDR3 sequences. The source is a woman aged 18 to 69 in good health. The sequenced material came from blood T cells: a sorted CD56 or NKG2C T cell subset, CD4+ or CD8+ T cells, or bulk PBMC T cells (not recorded which).

The CDR3 loop reads CASSPNQGKNTEAFF. The chain joins TRBV18 to TRBJ1-1; the TCRdb call, TRBD1, lacks DNA for checking. Germline CDR1 and CDR2: KGHSH and LQKENI. The CDR3 contains 15 residues.